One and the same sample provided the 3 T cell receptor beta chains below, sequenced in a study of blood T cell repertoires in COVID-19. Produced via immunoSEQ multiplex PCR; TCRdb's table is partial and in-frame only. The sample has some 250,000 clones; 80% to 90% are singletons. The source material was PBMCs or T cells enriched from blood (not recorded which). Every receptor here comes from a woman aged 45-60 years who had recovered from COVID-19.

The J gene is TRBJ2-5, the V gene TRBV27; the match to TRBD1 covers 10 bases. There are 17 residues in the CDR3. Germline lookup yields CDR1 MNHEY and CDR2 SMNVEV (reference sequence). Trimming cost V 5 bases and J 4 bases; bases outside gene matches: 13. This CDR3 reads CASSPRRTGGDGETQYF. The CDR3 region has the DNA TGTGCCAGCAGTCCACGACGGACAGGGGGTGATGGAGAGACCCAGTACTTC.

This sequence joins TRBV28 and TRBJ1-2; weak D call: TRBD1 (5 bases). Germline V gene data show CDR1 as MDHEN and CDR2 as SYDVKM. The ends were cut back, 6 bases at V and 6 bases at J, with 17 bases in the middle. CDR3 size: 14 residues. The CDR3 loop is CASRRDSNLNGYTF. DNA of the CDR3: TGTGCCAGCAGACGAGACAGCAACCTTAATGGCTACACCTTC.

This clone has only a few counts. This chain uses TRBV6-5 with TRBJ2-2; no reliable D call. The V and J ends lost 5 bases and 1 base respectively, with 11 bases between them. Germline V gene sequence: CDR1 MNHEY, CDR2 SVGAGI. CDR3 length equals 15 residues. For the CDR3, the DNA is TGTGCCAGCAGTATAAGAGCTCTGAACACCGGGGAGCTGTTTTTT. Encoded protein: CASSIRALNTGELFF.